A selection of T cell receptor beta chains follows, all from one sample in a study of OX40 agonist ivuxolimab in advanced cancers. TCRdb's table, derived via immunoSEQ multiplex PCR, lists solely in-frame clones and lacks some. The sample lists some 96,000 clones, about 80% seen once, with roughly 1.5% in the top ten. The material was CD4+ or CD8+ T cells sorted from blood, obtained in a trial of the OX40 agonist ivuxolimab. The receptors derive from an adult with an advanced solid tumor such as melanoma, head and neck, liver or kidney cancer. The CDR3 runs from the conserved cysteine through the conserved F or W. The D gene is left open where the match is weak. For some rows the clone size is stated as once, few or many, or as a class when expanded; others skip it.

V gene: TRBV4-3; J gene: TRBJ2-2; D gene: TRBD2; clone size: -; CDR3 protein: CASSQDTSGGNTGELFF; CDR3 DNA: TGCGCCAGCAGCCAAGACACTAGCGGGGGGAACACCGGGGAGCTGTTTTTT
V gene: TRBV4-2; J gene: TRBJ1-2; D gene: -; clone size: -; CDR3 protein: CASSPSRTEFYGYTF; CDR3 DNA: TGTGCCAGCAGCCCTTCCAGGACGGAATTCTATGGCTACACCTTC
V gene: TRBV11-1; J gene: TRBJ2-3; D gene: -; clone size: -; CDR3 protein: CASSREPSTDTQYF; CDR3 DNA: TGTGCCAGCAGCCGCGAACCGAGCACAGATACGCAGTATTTT
V gene: TRBV5-6; J gene: TRBJ2-7; D gene: -; clone size: -; CDR3 protein: CASSQKGGPSYEQYF; CDR3 DNA: TGTGCCAGCAGTCAAAAGGGGGGGCCATCCTACGAGCAGTACTTC
V gene: TRBV19; J gene: TRBJ1-2; D gene: -; clone size: -; CDR3 protein: CASSIDGSGANYGYTF; CDR3 DNA: TGTGCCAGTAGTATAGACGGCTCAGGGGCTAACTATGGCTACACCTTC
V gene: TRBV6-5; J gene: TRBJ2-2; D gene: -; clone size: -; CDR3 protein: CASRPSTQGTGELFF; CDR3 DNA: TGTGCCAGCAGACCCAGTACTCAGGGCACCGGGGAGCTGTTTTTT
V gene: TRBV2; J gene: TRBJ1-3; D gene: -; clone size: -; CDR3 protein: CASSVSKGNTIYF; CDR3 DNA: TGTGCCAGCAGTGTGTCAAAGGGAAACACCATATATTTT
V gene: TRBV5-4; J gene: TRBJ2-3; D gene: TRBD1; clone size: once; CDR3 protein: CASSGGGQGVDTQYF; CDR3 DNA: TGTGCCAGCAGCGGGGGCGGACAGGGGGTGGATACGCAGTATTTT
V gene: TRBV30; J gene: TRBJ1-4; D gene: TRBD1; clone size: -; CDR3 protein: CAWSKGQNNEKLFF; CDR3 DNA: TGTGCCTGGAGTAAGGGACAGAATAATGAAAAACTGTTTTTT
V gene: TRBV9; J gene: TRBJ2-1; D gene: TRBD2; clone size: -; CDR3 protein: CASSAEPLAGAEQFF; CDR3 DNA: TGTGCCAGCAGCGCAGAGCCCCTGGCGGGAGCCGAGCAGTTCTTC
V gene: TRBV7-9; J gene: TRBJ1-1; D gene: -; clone size: once; CDR3 protein: CASSSIGQGKIVNTEAFF; CDR3 DNA: TGTGCCAGCAGCTCGATCGGGCAGGGTAAGATTGTGAACACTGAAGCTTTCTTT
V gene: TRBV6-4; J gene: TRBJ2-5; D gene: TRBD1; clone size: few; CDR3 protein: CASVDRDETQYF; CDR3 DNA: TGTGCCAGCGTCGACAGGGACGAGACCCAGTACTTC
V gene: TRBV9; J gene: TRBJ2-2; D gene: -; clone size: -; CDR3 protein: CASSVNLQEITGELFF; CDR3 DNA: TGTGCCAGCAGCGTAAACTTGCAGGAGATCACCGGGGAGCTGTTTTTT
V gene: TRBV6-1; J gene: TRBJ1-4; D gene: -; clone size: -; CDR3 protein: CASSAHRAGDEKLFF; CDR3 DNA: TGTGCCAGCAGTGCCCACAGGGCTGGGGATGAAAAACTGTTTTTT
V gene: TRBV29-1; J gene: TRBJ1-2; D gene: -; clone size: -; CDR3 protein: CSVWGTQSHGYTF; CDR3 DNA: TGCAGCGTATGGGGGACCCAGTCCCATGGCTACACCTTC
V gene: TRBV28; J gene: TRBJ1-1; D gene: -; clone size: few; CDR3 protein: CASSPDPTKPEAFF; CDR3 DNA: TGTGCCAGCAGCCCAGATCCCACAAAGCCTGAAGCTTTCTTT
V gene: TRBV11-3; J gene: TRBJ2-1; D gene: TRBD1; clone size: -; CDR3 protein: CASGRGQAYNEQFF; CDR3 DNA: TGTGCCAGCGGGCGGGGACAGGCGTACAATGAGCAGTTCTTC
V gene: TRBV15; J gene: TRBJ2-7; D gene: -; clone size: -; CDR3 protein: CATSPGGTSYEQYF; CDR3 DNA: TGTGCCACCAGCCCTGGGGGGACCAGCTACGAGCAGTACTTC
V gene: TRBV29-1; J gene: TRBJ1-2; D gene: -; clone size: -; CDR3 protein: CSGPNRVLYGYTF; CDR3 DNA: TGCAGCGGCCCGAACAGGGTACTCTATGGCTACACCTTC
V gene: TRBV19; J gene: TRBJ1-1; D gene: TRBD1; clone size: -; CDR3 protein: CASMRRTGATEAFF; CDR3 DNA: TGTGCCAGTATGAGGAGGACAGGGGCAACTGAAGCTTTCTTT
V gene: TRBV4-1; J gene: TRBJ2-7; D gene: -; clone size: once; CDR3 protein: CASSQGGGVRNYEQYF; CDR3 DNA: TGCGCCAGCAGCCAAGGAGGGGGGGTTCGGAACTACGAGCAGTACTTC
V gene: TRBV6-6; J gene: TRBJ2-3; D gene: -; clone size: -; CDR3 protein: CASSPPSDTQYF; CDR3 DNA: TGTGCCAGCAGTCCCCCATCAGATACGCAGTATTTT
V gene: TRBV19; J gene: TRBJ1-6; D gene: -; clone size: -; CDR3 protein: CASSYQGSPLHF; CDR3 DNA: TGTGCCAGTAGTTACCAGGGGTCACCCCTCCACTTT
V gene: TRBV7-3; J gene: TRBJ2-3; D gene: -; clone size: -; CDR3 protein: CASSFAGDTDTQYF; CDR3 DNA: TGTGCCAGCAGCTTCGCCGGGGACACAGATACGCAGTATTTT
V gene: TRBV6-5; J gene: TRBJ1-5; D gene: -; clone size: -; CDR3 protein: CASRGNNQPQHF; CDR3 DNA: TGTGCCAGCAGGGGTAACAATCAGCCCCAGCATTTT
V gene: TRBV7-2; J gene: TRBJ1-2; D gene: -; clone size: few; CDR3 protein: CASSLEGYGYTF; CDR3 DNA: TGTGCCAGCAGCTTAGAGGGCTATGGCTACACCTTC
V gene: TRBV25-1; J gene: TRBJ1-6; D gene: TRBD1; clone size: -; CDR3 protein: CASSDQGTGDYNSPLHF; CDR3 DNA: TGTGCCAGCAGTGACCAGGGAACAGGGGACTATAATTCACCCCTCCACTTT
V gene: TRBV6-1; J gene: TRBJ1-2; D gene: -; clone size: -; CDR3 protein: CASSPAVDGYGYTF; CDR3 DNA: TGTGCCAGCAGTCCAGCGGTGGACGGATATGGCTACACCTTC